The entry below describes one TCR beta chain. These data come from a study of T cells in Graves' hyperthyroidism and ophthalmopathy. Study-level background: Peripheral blood was drawn at first diagnosis, prior to all treatment.

The CDR3 is 13 residues long. Per the germline V gene, CDR1 is LNHDA and CDR2 is SQIVND (reference sequence). The germline V and J ends were trimmed by 5 bases and 9 bases, with 14 bases remaining between them. TCR beta CDR3 regions were amplified from RNA transcripts. When the TCR CDR3 underwent first-round RT-PCR, the HTBI primer set was used. TCRdb ran MiXCR on the multiplex PCR reads and lists one entry per CDR3 protein. Found here are 460,000 or so distinct CDR3 sequences, around 14% of them singletons; the top ten hold around 17%. The material sequenced was blood. The gene calls are TRBV19 and TRBJ2-4; perhaps D is TRBD1 or TRBD2 (5 bases each). This clonotype was sampled from a woman aged 18-30 years with Graves' hyperthyroidism. CDR3: CASSYGAGGIQYF. The CDR3 DNA reads as TGTGCCAGTAGTTATGGGGCGGGCGGCATTCAGTACTTC. Based on the CDR3 plus reference TRBV19 and TRBJ2-4, the full variable domain is DGGITQSPKYLFRKEGQNVTLSCEQNLNHDAMYWYRQDPGQGLRLIYYSQIVNDFQKGDIAEGYSVSREKKESFPLTVTSAQKNPTAFYLCASSYGAGGIQYFGAGTRLSVL.